This is a list of T cell receptor beta chains from one sample in a study of blood T cell repertoires in COVID-19. Here immunoSEQ multiplex PCR was the method, and the copy in TCRdb shows in-frame clones only, minus some. The sample includes roughly 140,000 clones, more than 75% seen only once; the top ten take around 4.4%. The specimen was peripheral blood. The source is a man in his fifties or sixties with acute or convalescent COVID-19. Both conserved end residues are part of each CDR3.

13 | TRBV28 | CASSSTGSYEQYF
15 | TRBV7-2 | CASSLGLANTGELFF
15 | TRBV19 | CASSVQGESYQPQHF
15 | TRBV6-6 | CASNDRDRGLLEQFF
14 | TRBV7-6 | CASSLAMGQFEQYF
14 | TRBV29-1 | CSAKTVLGPDTQYF
14 | TRBV5-1 | CASSSRGSGEKLFF
12 | TRBV12-3/TRBV12-4 | CAGGRATNEQFF
17 | TRBV7-9 | CASRPEAGVGSSYEQYF
20 | TRBV6-1 | CASSVRLGKEAGGSRNEQFF
16 | TRBV3-1/TRBV3-2 | CASSQDPGFNSYEQYF
15 | TRBV7-8 | CASSLQGSSYNEQFF
14 | TRBV27 | CASNPGGAGYGYTF
13 | TRBV3-1/TRBV3-2 | CASRPPGIHGYTF
15 | TRBV2 | CASRIAGLAGGEQFF
13 | TRBV10-1 | CASSGQGPYEQYF
16 | TRBV6-1 | CASSASSSGSRETQYF
15 | TRBV10-2 | CATRTSGGGTGELFF
15 | TRBV7-9 | CASSQGDFTQETQYF
14 | TRBV7-2 | CASSLSPPYNEQFF
14 | TRBV28 | CASRVEGAYNEQFF
14 | TRBV5-4 | CASSLQGVFGEQYF
15 | TRBV18 | CASSPDREATDTQYF
19 | TRBV24-1 | CATSETPGQGGSGANVLTF
15 | TRBV6-2/TRBV6-3 | CASSYGLAGVYEQYF
14 | TRBV7-3 | CASSPLEGTNEQFF
17 | TRBV19 | CASNPSGQGSWNTEAFF
13 | TRBV7-7 | CASGPLDTYEQYF
15 | TRBV5-4 | CASSKGQGANSPLHF
15 | TRBV5-1 | CASSLAVAVTDTQYF
15 | TRBV13 | CASSPPSGNVNEQFF
14 | TRBV5-8 | CASSLVVGGETQYF
14 | TRBV5-1 | CASSSDSGRETQYF